The present entry profiles one T cell receptor (beta chain) with its context. The study drew participants aged about 18 to 89 years from some 25 US areas. These data come from a study of blood T cell repertoires in COVID-19. Measured with immunoSEQ multiplex PCR; TCRdb has only the in-frame clones, and not every one. Of roughly 230,000 clones in the sample, about nine tenths were seen once. The V gene's germline CDR1 is SQVTM and CDR2 ANQGSEA. V was shortened by 5 bases and J by 0 bases, with 11 bases between the two germline ends. CDR3 length equals 14 residues. The genes are TRBV29-1 and TRBJ1-3, with a weak D call TRBD1 (5 bases). The clonotype was recovered from a woman younger than 45 with acute COVID-19. The source material was PBMCs or T cells enriched from blood (not recorded which). The CDR3 coding sequence is TGCAGCGTTAAAACGACAGACTCTGGAAACACCATATATTTT. Translating gives CSVKTTDSGNTIYF.